This TCR beta chain was found in a study of T cell repertoires and leukemia-associated antigens. Study-wide context: Effective reads per sample ranged from about 3 to 5.0 million.

The CDR3 is made up of 12 amino acids. Germline loops: CDR1 KGHDR, CDR2 SFDVKD. Trimming stripped 9 bases from V and 4 bases from J, with 11 bases between. The CD3+ T cells first had an overnight rest without serum. A remark on this clonotype: The antigen remains undetermined.

TCRdb reprocessed the 5' RACE reads via MiXCR and lists one record per CDR3 protein. The sample shows approximately 12,000 distinct CDR3 sequences, about 38% of them seen only once. Overall study results and limits: No significant group difference appeared in Vbeta, Jbeta or VDJ counts. Whether expanded clones are antigen-specific and functional remains untested.

The chain links TRBV24-1 to TRBJ1-2; D is perhaps TRBD1 (5 bases). Input material: CD3+ T cells sorted from blood and cultured. The clonotype was recovered from a female donor in good health. As DNA, the CDR3 is TGTGCCACCTCGGGACCTTCCTATGGCTACACCTTC. This translates into CATSGPSYGYTF.